Following are 24 T cell receptor beta chains from one sample sequenced in a study of T cell repertoires in cytomegalovirus infection. TCRdb reprocessed the reads with MiXCR, giving one entry per CDR3 protein. The sample lists 290,000 or so distinct CDR3 sequences, 9.6% seen once, with approximately 2.4% in the top ten. The sequenced sample was PBMCs. These receptors were collected from a human donor in good health (CMV status not recorded). Some clones in this sample may be carry-over from other donors' samples.

This clonotype appeared many times. This chain connects TRBV5-1 to TRBJ2-5, with TRBD1 matching over 9 bases. The germline CDR1 and CDR2 sequences are SGHRS and YFSETQ. The V segment lost 2 bases and the J segment 4 bases; nucleotides outside the gene matches: 6. The CDR3 runs to 15 residues. CDR3: CASSFGDRVAETQYF. CDR3 nucleotides: TGCGCCAGCAGCTTCGGGGACAGGGTGGCAGAGACCCAGTACTTC.

V is TRBV20-1 and J is TRBJ2-7, with 12 positions matching TRBD2. The CDR3 runs to 16 residues. V shed 1 base, J shed 5 bases, and the junction held 9 bases outside the gene matches. Germline CDR1 and CDR2: DFQATT and SNEGSKA (reference sequence). CDR3: CSARGLAGAIPHEQYF. The DNA of the CDR3 is TGCAGTGCTAGAGGACTAGCGGGGGCCATTCCCCACGAGCAGTACTTC.

This clonotype was counted between two and nine times. The V gene is TRBV10-3, the J gene TRBJ1-1; D is unresolved. Germline V gene lookup returns CDR1 ENHRY and CDR2 SYGVKD. With 8 bases removed from V and 1 base from J, the gap between germline ends came to 5 bases. This CDR3 spans 11 amino acids. CDR3 region: CAIRANTEAFF. The CDR3 DNA is TGTGCCATCCGTGCGAACACTGAAGCTTTCTTT.

This clonotype showed up just a few times. The rearrangement links TRBV29-1 to TRBJ2-2, with D uncertain. The V gene lost 6 bases and the J gene lost 6 bases, with 8 bases spanning the gap. This CDR3 is 11 amino acids long. CDR1 is SQVTM and CDR2 is ANQGSEA in the germline V gene. Here the CDR3 DNA reads TGCAGCGTCGTCCTCCCCGGGGAGCTGTTTTTT. Its translation: CSVVLPGELFF.

This clonotype was observed many times. CDR3 coding DNA: TGTGCCAGCAGCTCGATAGCGGGGGAGACCCAGTACTTC. Translation: CASSSIAGETQYF. The V call is TRBV7-3, the J call TRBJ2-5; 8 nucleotides align to TRBD2. Germline CDR1 is SGHTA and CDR2 is FQGTGA. J lost 5 bases, V lost 4 bases, and 3 bases had no gene match. CDR3 length equals 13 residues.

This clonotype was observed many times. The J gene is TRBJ2-6, the V gene TRBV12-3 or TRBV12-4, with D unresolved. Between the trimmed V and J ends, which lost 3 bases and 2 bases, there was a span of 8 bases. The CDR3 length is 15 residues. The CDR3 coding sequence is TGTGCCAGCAGTTTGGAAGGAGCTGGGGCCAACGTCCTGACTTTC. Protein product: CASSLEGAGANVLTF.

Notes on this clonotype: A read error may explain this, as a much larger clone is one base away. The chain has TRBV27 and TRBJ2-4; maybe TRBD1 (6 bases). Germline assignment: CDR1 MNHEY and CDR2 SMNVEV (reference sequence). The CDR3 spans 13 residues. CDR3 residues: CASSPRTVNFQYF. CDR3 sequence (DNA): TGTGCCAGCAGTCCACGGACAGTAAACTTTCAGTACTTC.

This clonotype was detected many times. The chain uses TRBV18 and TRBJ2-3; D perhaps matches TRBD2 (6 bases). Germline loops: CDR1 KGHSH, CDR2 LQKENI. This CDR3 spans 14 amino acids. V lost 2 bases, J lost 4 bases, and 10 bases lay in between. The CDR3 here is CASSPGTGADTQYF. The CDR3 nucleotides are TGTGCCAGCTCACCAGGAACGGGGGCAGATACGCAGTATTTT.

This clonotype was detected many times. The V gene is TRBV27, the J gene TRBJ2-1; no definite D call. Germline V gene sequence: CDR1 MNHEY, CDR2 SMNVEV (reference sequence). The ends were cut back, 6 bases at V and 5 bases at J, with 8 bases in the middle. The CDR3 has 12 amino acids. This CDR3 reads CASSRVNNEQFF. Written as DNA, the CDR3 is TGTGCCAGCAGCAGAGTTAACAATGAGCAGTTCTTC.

This clonotype has at least ten counts. The rearrangement uses TRBV20-1 and TRBJ2-5, with a possible D match to TRBD2 (6 bases). The CDR3 has 19 amino acids. Deletions cut 0 bases from V and 2 bases from J, with 25 bases between. In germline, CDR1 is DFQATT, CDR2 SNEGSKA (reference sequence). The CDR3 protein is CSARDSRPHPGEAQETQYF. CDR3 in DNA: TGCAGTGCTAGAGACTCGCGTCCCCATCCGGGGGAGGCACAAGAGACCCAGTACTTC.

There are many counts of this clonotype. The J gene is TRBJ2-3, the V gene TRBV7-2; 8 nucleotides line up with TRBD2. The CDR3 spans 20 residues. Losses at the gene ends were 2 bases for V and 0 bases for J; bases not matched to a gene: 16. CDR1 SGHTA and CDR2 FQGNSA come from the germline V gene. CDR3 amino acids: CASSLRPPGGTILSTDTQYF. CDR3 bases: TGTGCCAGCAGCTTAAGACCCCCGGGGGGGACCATCCTTAGCACAGATACGCAGTATTTT.

This clonotype was observed many times. V usage is TRBV3-1 and J usage is TRBJ1-1; weak D call: TRBD1 (5 bases). This CDR3 is 14 amino acids long. Trimming shortened V by 1 base and J by 3 bases, and 9 bases separated the two germline ends. Germline loops: CDR1 LGHDT, CDR2 YNNKEL (reference sequence). CDR3 sequence reads: CASSQGGDDTEAFF. Written as DNA, the CDR3 is TGTGCCAGCAGCCAAGGAGGGGATGACACTGAAGCTTTCTTT.

This clonotype was seen a few times. The chain links TRBV10-3 to TRBJ1-5, with D possibly matching TRBD1 (6 bases). The CDR3 is made up of 15 amino acids. Per the germline V gene, CDR1 is ENHRY and CDR2 is SYGVKD. Trimming cost V 6 bases and J 4 bases, with 16 bases left between them. The CDR3: CAIRPAGDRNQPQHF. CDR3 bases: TGTGCCATCAGGCCGGCAGGGGATCGAAATCAGCCCCAGCATTTT.

This clonotype was recorded many times. Written as DNA, the CDR3 is TGCAGTGCTACCAACAGGGGTGCCAGTGGCTACACCTTC. Its protein is CSATNRGASGYTF. The chain has TRBV20-1 and TRBJ1-2, with 7 bases matching TRBD1. Germline V gene data show CDR1 as DFQATT and CDR2 as SNEGSKA (reference sequence). The CDR3 spans 13 residues. With 4 bases clipped from V and 7 bases from J, the junction kept 9 bases outside the gene matches.

The CDR3 reads CASSSSGHSIGELFF. The CDR3 bases are TGTGCCAGCAGTTCATCGGGGCACTCTATAGGGGAGCTGTTTTTT. The V and J genes are TRBV6-5 and TRBJ2-2; either TRBD1 or TRBD2 may fit D (5 bases each). This CDR3 is built from 15 residues. With 4 bases removed from V and 8 bases from J, the gap between germline ends came to 17 bases. In germline, CDR1 is MNHEY, CDR2 SVGAGI.

This clonotype showed up just a few times. The chain combines TRBV5-1 with TRBJ1-2, with D perhaps matching TRBD1 (5 bases). The germline V and J ends were trimmed by 6 bases and 10 bases, with 13 bases remaining between them. The CDR3 extends over 11 amino acids. Germline lookup yields CDR1 SGHRS and CDR2 YFSETQ. The CDR3 region has the DNA TGCGCCAGCACGGGGGGACGAGTCTACACCTTC. As protein: CASTGGRVYTF.

This clonotype came up many times. This chain uses TRBV12-3 or TRBV12-4 with TRBJ1-1; 8 bases align to TRBD1. There are 13 residues in the CDR3. The junction had 7 bases not matched to a gene; V was cut back by 2 bases and J by 11 bases. CDR3 sequence reads: CASSLQGAGSAFF. The CDR3 nucleotides are TGTGCCAGCAGTTTACAGGGGGCGGGATCCGCTTTCTTT.

This clonotype has more than one count but fewer than ten. The chain has TRBV28 and TRBJ1-1, with D maybe TRBD1 (5 bases). Trimming shortened V by 6 bases and J by 3 bases, and 14 bases separated the two germline ends. CDR3 length equals 14 residues. Germline V gene lookup returns CDR1 MDHEN and CDR2 SYDVKM. The CDR3 nucleotides are TGTGCCAGCAGCCTGACGGGGACGGACACTGAAGCTTTCTTT. Its translation: CASSLTGTDTEAFF.

This clonotype was detected ten times or more. V usage is TRBV28 and J usage is TRBJ2-7, with D possibly being TRBD1 (6 bases). Deletions cut 7 bases from V and 2 bases from J, with 12 bases between. Germline V gene sequence: CDR1 MDHEN, CDR2 SYDVKM. The CDR3 is 13 residues long. For the CDR3, the DNA is TGTGCCAGCAAATCGGGACAAACCTACGAGCAGTACTTC. This gives the protein CASKSGQTYEQYF.

This clonotype has ten or more counts. This chain connects TRBV4-1 to TRBJ1-5; D is unresolved. This CDR3 has 15 residues. CDR1 MGHRA and CDR2 YSYEKL come from the germline V gene. V lost 0 bases and J 0 bases, leaving 6 bases between the germline ends. CDR3 protein: CASSQDVHSNQPQHF. The CDR3 nucleotides read TGCGCCAGCAGCCAAGATGTCCATAGCAATCAGCCCCAGCATTTT.

This clonotype was detected many times. The genes are TRBV6-2 or TRBV6-3 and TRBJ2-2; D is uncertain. From germline, CDR1 is MNHEY and CDR2 SVGEGT. Trimming shortened V by 8 bases and J by 4 bases, and 8 bases separated the two germline ends. The CDR3 is 12 residues long. CDR3 bases: TGTGCCAGCCGGAAGTTCACCGGGGAGCTGTTTTTT. Encoded protein: CASRKFTGELFF.

This clonotype was seen at least ten times. The chain employs TRBV7-2 and TRBJ2-3; D is possibly TRBD1 (5 bases). The CDR3 has 12 residues. CDR1 is SGHTA, CDR2 FQGNSA, per germline. V dropped 3 bases and J dropped 5 bases, with 6 bases sitting between them. The CDR3 spells CASSFRGDTQYF. The CDR3 bases are TGTGCCAGCAGCTTTAGGGGAGATACGCAGTATTTT. The full variable domain, completed using reference TRBV7-2 and TRBJ2-3, is GAGVSQSPSNKVTEKGKDVELRCDPISGHTALYWYRQSLGQGLEFLIYFQGNSAPDKSGLPSDRFSAERTGGSVSTLTIQRTQQEDSAVYLCASSFRGDTQYFGPGTRLTVL.

The chain is built from TRBV5-1 and TRBJ1-4, with 9 positions matching TRBD1. The CDR3 loop spans 13 amino acids. CDR1 SGHRS and CDR2 YFSETQ come from the germline V gene. Losses at the gene ends were 4 bases for V and 8 bases for J; bases not matched to a gene: 3. The CDR3 sequence: CASSMTGGEKLFF. DNA of the CDR3: TGCGCCAGCAGCATGACAGGGGGAGAAAAACTGTTTTTT.

This clonotype was seen a handful of times. The chain is built from TRBV4-2 and TRBJ1-1, with a weak D call TRBD1 (5 bases). The CDR3 is 14 amino acids. From germline, CDR1 is LGHNA and CDR2 YNFKEQ. Trimming took off 1 base at V and 8 bases at J, with 14 bases between the two ends. The CDR3 sequence: CASSQVGGRGEAFF. In DNA form, the CDR3 reads TGTGCCAGCAGCCAAGTTGGCGGAAGGGGAGAAGCTTTCTTT.